A selection of T cell receptor beta chains follows, all from one sample in a study of blood T cell repertoires in COVID-19. The table came from immunoSEQ multiplex PCR; TCRdb's copy has only in-frame clones and leaves some out. The sample shows about 270,000 clones, about four fifths of them seen only once. Material: peripheral blood. The receptors here all came from a human donor with COVID-19, enrolled during active disease. The donor label of this sample is uncertain. The CDR3 runs from the conserved cysteine through the conserved F or W. Fields, in order: J gene, V gene, D gene, clone size, CDR3 protein, CDR3 DNA. D genes are given only for firm matches. Clone size is not always given. Where it is, it says once, few, many or a class for expanded clones.

>TRBJ2-3|TRBV4-2|TRBD2|NA
CASSEVPSGTFFADTQYF
TGTGCCAGCAGCGAAGTACCTAGCGGAACCTTCTTTGCAGATACGCAGTATTTT
>TRBJ1-5|TRBV15|TRBD1|once
CATSREVGQGSGYSNQPQHF
TGTGCCACCAGCAGAGAGGTGGGACAGGGGTCGGGGTATAGCAATCAGCCCCAGCATTTT
>TRBJ2-3|TRBV5-1|NA|NA
CASSTHTSTWADTQYF
TGCGCCAGCAGCACACACACTAGCACTTGGGCAGATACGCAGTATTTT
>TRBJ2-1|TRBV6-5|TRBD2|NA
CASSYRGDGEQFF
TGTGCCAGCAGTTATCGGGGGGACGGTGAGCAGTTCTTC
>TRBJ2-7|TRBV9|TRBD1|once
CASSVEPGQGYEQYF
TGTGCCAGCAGCGTGGAACCGGGACAGGGCTACGAGCAGTACTTC
>TRBJ2-3|TRBV28|NA|NA
CASSFARGAISSTDTQYF
TGTGCCAGCAGTTTCGCCAGGGGCGCTATTTCTAGCACAGATACGCAGTATTTT
>TRBJ2-1|TRBV23-1|TRBD2|NA
CASSQSGTSGPHNEQFF
TGCGCCAGCAGTCAATCCGGGACTAGCGGGCCCCACAATGAGCAGTTCTTC
>TRBJ1-1|TRBV30|TRBD1|NA
CAWTGGGTEAFF
TGTGCCTGGACAGGGGGTGGCACTGAAGCTTTCTTT
>TRBJ2-7|TRBV11-3|NA|NA
CASSLDFRQDEQYF
TGTGCCAGCAGCTTAGATTTCCGCCAGGACGAGCAGTACTTC
>TRBJ2-7|TRBV5-6|TRBD1|NA
CASSSVGTAPYEQYF
TGTGCCAGCAGCTCGGTTGGGACAGCCCCCTACGAGCAGTACTTC
>TRBJ2-7|TRBV10-3|TRBD1|NA
CAISSDRGTYEQYF
TGTGCCATCAGCTCGGACAGGGGGACCTACGAGCAGTACTTC
>TRBJ2-2|TRBV7-9|TRBD1|NA
CASRKTGDTGELFF
TGTGCCAGCAGGAAGACAGGGGACACCGGGGAGCTGTTTTTT
>TRBJ2-1|TRBV30|TRBD2|NA
CALSGPSYNEQFF
TGTGCCCTTAGCGGGCCCTCCTACAATGAGCAGTTCTTC
>TRBJ1-5|TRBV19|NA|NA
CASSLTGPGQPQHF
TGTGCCAGTAGTCTAACAGGGCCGGGACAGCCCCAGCATTTT
>TRBJ2-1|TRBV10-3|TRBD1|NA
CAISEGQGDNEQFF
TGTGCCATCAGTGAGGGGCAGGGGGACAATGAGCAGTTCTTC
>TRBJ2-1|TRBV18|TRBD2|few
CASSRPMDLAGNEQFF
TGTGCCAGCTCACGACCTATGGATCTAGCGGGCAATGAGCAGTTCTTC
>TRBJ2-3|TRBV12-3/TRBV12-4|NA|NA
CASRSSSTDTQYF
TGTGCCAGCAGGTCCTCTAGCACAGATACGCAGTATTTT
>TRBJ1-2|TRBV28|NA|few
CASSYLDLVGYTF
TGTGCCAGCAGTTACCTAGACCTAGTAGGCTACACCTTC
>TRBJ1-4|TRBV5-4|TRBD1|few
CASSQEWDRNEKLFF
TGTGCCAGCAGCCAAGAATGGGACAGAAATGAAAAACTGTTTTTT
>TRBJ2-1|TRBV14|NA|once
CASSPQAYNEQFF
TGTGCCAGCAGCCCCCAGGCCTACAATGAGCAGTTCTTC
>TRBJ1-1|TRBV5-6|NA|NA
CASTRTLGGNTEAFF
TGTGCCAGCACCCGGACCCTCGGGGGAAACACTGAAGCTTTCTTT
>TRBJ2-4|TRBV27|NA|NA
CASRGEAKNIQYF
TGTGCCAGCAGGGGCGAAGCCAAAAACATTCAGTACTTC
>TRBJ2-5|TRBV3-1/TRBV3-2|TRBD2|NA
CASSLATTSGRETQYF
TGTGCCAGCAGCCTTGCCACCACTAGCGGCCGAGAGACCCAGTACTTC
>TRBJ2-1|TRBV5-4|TRBD2|NA
CASSPTGGRSYNEQFF
TGTGCCAGCAGCCCCACCGGCGGGAGATCCTACAATGAGCAGTTCTTC
>TRBJ1-5|TRBV28|NA|few
CASSTQGFNQPQHF
TGTGCCAGCAGCACCCAGGGATTCAATCAGCCCCAGCATTTT
>TRBJ2-1|TRBV6-4|NA|NA
CASSADSRYEQFF
TGTGCCAGCAGTGCGGACTCGCGGTATGAGCAGTTCTTC
>TRBJ1-5|TRBV19|NA|NA
CASSIARQISGPQHF
TGTGCCAGTAGTATAGCAAGACAGATCTCGGGGCCCCAGCATTTT
>TRBJ1-5|TRBV7-2|NA|NA
CASSKVTGGQPQHF
TGTGCCAGCAGCAAAGTTACCGGGGGGCAGCCCCAGCATTTT
>TRBJ2-1|TRBV11-3|TRBD2|NA
CASSPRAGEDNEQFF
TGTGCCAGCAGCCCGCGAGCGGGAGAGGACAATGAGCAGTTCTTC
>TRBJ1-3|TRBV6-5|TRBD1|NA
CASRTQGAGGNTIYF
TGTGCCAGCAGGACCCAGGGGGCGGGTGGAAACACCATATATTTT
>TRBJ1-1|TRBV10-3|NA|NA
CAISESQGNTEAFF
TGTGCCATCAGTGAGTCACAGGGGAACACTGAAGCTTTCTTT
>TRBJ2-7|TRBV6-2/TRBV6-3|TRBD2|once
CASSVAGGPFEQYF
TGTGCCAGCAGCGTAGCGGGAGGGCCCTTCGAGCAGTACTTC
>TRBJ2-3|TRBV2|NA|NA
CASSPGGDPPWTDTQYF
TGTGCCAGCAGTCCCGGAGGGGATCCGCCATGGACAGATACGCAGTATTTT